Listed here are 20 T cell receptor beta chains from one sample, sequenced in a study of human T cells and chemical hapten exposure. In TCRdb, the RACE reads were re-called with MiXCR into one record per CDR3 protein. The repertoire includes about 47,000 distinct CDR3 sequences, roughly 3.5% of them detected once, and about 6% sits in the top ten. The time point is: healthy volunteer bleed at 6 weeks. Whole blood, unfractionated, served as the material for total RNA extraction. The sequenced material came from whole blood. The receptors derive from a human donor in good health. Some clones in this sample may be carry-over from other donors' samples.

This clonotype was seen many times. The chain links TRBV7-9 to TRBJ2-5; TRBD1 matches 10 bases. From germline, CDR1 is SEHNR and CDR2 FQNEAQ (reference sequence). This CDR3 has 19 residues. Losses at the gene ends were 4 bases for V and 3 bases for J; bases not matched to a gene: 17. CDR3 DNA sequence: TGTGCCAGCAGCTCCCGACAGGGGGCAAGGGGGACCACCAAAGAGACCCAGTACTTC. Encoded protein: CASSSRQGARGTTKETQYF. Combining the CDR3 with reference TRBV7-9 and TRBJ2-5 gives the whole variable domain DTGVSQNPRHKITKRGQNVTFRCDPISEHNRLYWYRQTLGQGPEFLTYFQNEAQLEKSRLLSDRFSAERPKGSFSTLEIQRTEQGDSAMYLCASSSRQGARGTTKETQYFGPGTRLLVL.

This clonotype was seen at least ten times. V and J are TRBV6-6 and TRBJ2-5; 7 bases line up with TRBD2. This CDR3 region has 13 residues. Germline trimming cut 6 bases from V and 5 bases from J; bases unmatched to any gene: 6. Looked up from germline, CDR1 is MNHNY and CDR2 is SVGAGI (reference sequence). As DNA, the CDR3 is TGTGCCAGCAGGGGCGGGAGAGTTGAGACCCAGTACTTC. Protein sequence: CASRGGRVETQYF.

This clonotype has at least ten counts. The chain couples TRBV29-1 to TRBJ1-3; D is perhaps TRBD1 (5 bases). The CDR3 is 13 residues long. The germline V gene encodes CDR1 SQVTM and CDR2 ANQGSEA. Trimming took 2 bases from V and 8 from J, leaving 13 bases between them. Here the CDR3 DNA reads TGCAGCGTTGAACACAGACGAGGGGACACCATATATTTT. It yields the protein CSVEHRRGDTIYF.

This clonotype was detected many times. The V and J genes are TRBV28 and TRBJ2-7; D unresolved. Trimming shortened V by 3 bases and J by 4 bases, and 4 bases separated the two germline ends. CDR3 length: 11 residues. Germline V gene sequence: CDR1 MDHEN, CDR2 SYDVKM. In DNA, the CDR3 is TGTGCCAGCAGTTTGATTTACGAGCAGTACTTC. Protein product: CASSLIYEQYF.

The table lists this clonotype with many counts. The chain carries TRBV5-5 and TRBJ2-7; D might be TRBD2 (6 bases). The germline V and J ends were trimmed by 3 bases and 3 bases, with 10 bases remaining between them. Per germline, CDR1 SGHKS and CDR2 YYEKEE (reference sequence). This CDR3 contains 13 residues. This CDR3 reads CASSWGEDYEQYF. The CDR3, as DNA: TGTGCCAGCAGCTGGGGGGAGGACTACGAGCAGTACTTC.

This clonotype was seen ten or more times. This chain links TRBV7-3 with TRBJ2-3; D is perhaps TRBD1 (6 bases). Germline CDR1 SGHTA, CDR2 FQGTGA. Trimming removed 8 bases from V and 5 bases from J, with 17 bases in between. The CDR3 is 14 residues long. CDR3 in amino acids: CASSRAGARDTQYF. In nucleotides, the CDR3 is TGTGCCAGCTCAAGGGCAGGGGCACGAGATACGCAGTATTTT.

This clonotype was observed at least ten times. The genes are TRBV29-1 and TRBJ2-1; D call uncertain. Germline V gene data show CDR1 as SQVTM and CDR2 as ANQGSEA. The CDR3 spans 15 residues. Trimming shortened V by 3 bases and J by 0 bases, and 12 bases separated the two germline ends. This CDR3 is CSVEGKSSSYNEQFF. The CDR3 nucleotides read TGCAGCGTTGAGGGAAAGTCGAGCTCCTACAATGAGCAGTTCTTC.

This clonotype was detected only a few times. This chain joins TRBV14 and TRBJ2-3; 7 bases fit TRBD2. Germline CDR1 SGHDN, CDR2 FVKESK. Trimming at V came to 1 base and at J to 3 bases, leaving 7 bases not matched to a gene. This CDR3 has 16 amino acids. DNA for the CDR3: TGTGCCAGCAGCCAAGGAGGGGTAGCGGGTACAGATACGCAGTATTTT. Protein: CASSQGGVAGTDTQYF.

This clonotype was counted at least ten times. The chain carries TRBV29-1 and TRBJ2-7; weak D call: TRBD1 (5 bases). V shed 2 bases and J shed 4 bases, with 15 bases lying between them. There are 14 residues in the CDR3. Germline assignment: CDR1 SQVTM and CDR2 ANQGSEA. CDR3 sequence: CSVEPRAGFYEQYF. CDR3 coding DNA: TGCAGCGTTGAACCCAGGGCAGGATTTTACGAGCAGTACTTC.

A few counts support this clonotype. The chain joins TRBV5-4 to TRBJ2-1; perhaps D is TRBD1 or TRBD2 (5 bases each). Germline CDR1 and CDR2: SGHNT and YYREEE (reference sequence). This CDR3 spans 14 amino acids. The germline V and J ends were trimmed by 0 bases and 3 bases, with 7 bases remaining between them. CDR3 DNA: TGTGCCAGCAGCTTGGGAGGGGTCTACAATGAGCAGTTCTTC. Protein: CASSLGGVYNEQFF.

This clonotype was seen many times. The J gene is TRBJ2-4, the V gene TRBV29-1; 10 bases map to TRBD2. The junction had 6 bases not matched to a gene; V was cut back by 2 bases and J by 2 bases. The CDR3 has 16 amino acids. The germline V gene encodes CDR1 SQVTM and CDR2 ANQGSEA. This CDR3 reads CSVEPSGSLTKNIQYF. Written as DNA, the CDR3 is TGCAGCGTTGAACCTAGCGGGAGTCTTACCAAAAACATTCAGTACTTC.

V usage is TRBV12-3 or TRBV12-4 and J usage is TRBJ1-6; a weak D match, TRBD1 (5 bases). Trimming took off 6 bases at V and 7 bases at J, with 19 bases between the two ends. This CDR3 region has 16 residues. CDR3: CASRKSGGPDNSPLHF. The CDR3 nucleotides read TGTGCCAGCAGGAAAAGTGGGGGACCGGACAATTCACCCCTCCACTTT.

There are many counts of this clonotype. The J gene is TRBJ1-2, the V gene TRBV3-1; no reliable D call. V was clipped by 2 bases and J by 5 bases, with 3 bases between them. CDR1 is LGHDT, CDR2 YNNKEL, per germline (reference sequence). CDR3 length equals 11 residues. The CDR3 protein is CASSQRYGYTF. The CDR3 coding sequence is TGTGCCAGCAGCCAACGGTATGGCTACACCTTC. Looking up the rest from reference TRBV3-1 and TRBJ1-2 gives the full variable domain: DTAVSQTPKYLVTQMGNDKSIKCEQNLGHDTMYWYKQDSKKFLKIMFSYNNKELIINETVPNRFSPKSPDKAHLNLHINSLELGDSAVYFCASSQRYGYTFGSGTRLTVV.

This clonotype was recorded at least ten times. The gene calls are TRBV4-1 and TRBJ1-5; D might be TRBD1 (5 bases). The CDR3 is made up of 16 amino acids. Germline values: CDR1 MGHRA, CDR2 YSYEKL. Deletions cut 3 bases from V and 4 bases from J, with 16 bases between. The CDR3 region is CASSHLSKGLNQPQHF. CDR3 coding DNA: TGCGCCAGCAGCCACCTCTCAAAGGGGTTGAATCAGCCCCAGCATTTT.

About this clonotype itself: The conserved phenylalanine or tryptophan normally closing the CDR3 is absent here, so this likely arose from a read error. The chain is built from TRBV7-2 and TRBJ2-1; no clear D gene. The CDR3 runs to 12 residues. CDR1 and CDR2 (germline): SGHTA, FQGNSA. Deletions cut 3 bases from V and 8 bases from J, with 8 bases between. This CDR3 reads CASSFSWDEQFL. CDR3 bases: TGTGCCAGCAGCTTTAGCTGGGATGAGCAGTTCCTC.

J is TRBJ2-7 and V is TRBV28, with 9 nucleotides matching TRBD1. The length of the CDR3 is 12 residues. V gave up 11 bases and J gave up 3 bases; unmatched junction bases: 5. The germline CDR1 and CDR2 sequences are MDHEN and SYDVKM. Here the CDR3 DNA reads TGTGCCTCGACAGGGGGACACTACGAGCAGTACTTC. Translating gives CASTGGHYEQYF.

This clonotype was counted many times. The chain joins TRBV5-6 to TRBJ1-1; D remains unclear. This CDR3 is built from 16 residues. In germline, CDR1 is SGHDT, CDR2 YYEEEE. Deletions cut 0 bases from V and 4 bases from J, with 16 bases between. The chain's CDR3 is CASSLVAAWSGTEAFF. The CDR3 coding sequence is TGTGCCAGCAGCTTGGTCGCAGCCTGGAGTGGCACTGAAGCTTTCTTT.

This chain joins TRBV7-2 and TRBJ2-7, with a possible D match to TRBD1 (6 bases). The CDR3 spans 13 residues. V was clipped by 6 bases and J by 4 bases, with 13 bases between them. Germline CDR1 reads SGHTA; CDR2 reads FQGNSA. In nucleotides, the CDR3 is TGTGCCAGCAGGGCCAGGGGCGGGTACGAGCAGTACTTC. Translation gives CASRARGGYEQYF. The variable domain in full, completed from reference TRBV7-2 and TRBJ2-7, reads GAGVSQSPSNKVTEKGKDVELRCDPISGHTALYWYRQSLGQGLEFLIYFQGNSAPDKSGLPSDRFSAERTGGSVSTLTIQRTQQEDSAVYLCASRARGGYEQYFGPGTRLTVT.

This clonotype was seen many times. This CDR3 reads CASSPPGGGYTF. The CDR3 coding sequence is TGTGCCAGCTCACCACCGGGAGGAGGCTACACCTTC. This sequence joins TRBV18 and TRBJ1-2; D gene uncertain. The V end was cut by 0 bases, the J end by 8 bases, with 7 bases between. In germline, CDR1 is KGHSH, CDR2 LQKENI. The CDR3 runs 12 residues.

In its sample, this clonotype was seen many times. The chain combines TRBV9 with TRBJ2-7, with 9 positions matching TRBD2. Germline assignment: CDR1 SGDLS and CDR2 YYNGEE. The V and J ends lost 6 bases and 3 bases, in that order; junction bases with no gene match: 7. The CDR3 spans 14 residues. For the CDR3, the DNA is TGTGCCAGCAACTTAGCGGGGGCTGACTACGAGCAGTACTTC. Translated, it gives CASNLAGADYEQYF. Using reference TRBV9 and TRBJ2-7 for the parts outside the CDR3, the full variable domain is DSGVTQTPKHLITATGQRVTLRCSPRSGDLSVYWYQQSLDQGLQFLIQYYNGEERAKGNILERFSAQQFPDLHSELNLSSLELGDSALYFCASNLAGADYEQYFGPGTRLTVT.